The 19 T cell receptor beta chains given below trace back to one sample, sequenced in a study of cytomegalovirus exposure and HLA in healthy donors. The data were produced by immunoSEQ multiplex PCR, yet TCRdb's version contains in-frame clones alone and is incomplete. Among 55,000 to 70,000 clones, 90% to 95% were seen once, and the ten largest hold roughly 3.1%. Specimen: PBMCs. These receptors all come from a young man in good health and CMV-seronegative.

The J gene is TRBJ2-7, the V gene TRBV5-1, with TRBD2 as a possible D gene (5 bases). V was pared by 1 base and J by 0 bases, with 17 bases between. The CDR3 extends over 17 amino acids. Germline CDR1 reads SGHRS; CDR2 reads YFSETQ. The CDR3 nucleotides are TGCGCCAGCAGCTTGAACGTGGGAGCCGTAAGCTCCTACGAGCAGTACTTC. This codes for CASSLNVGAVSSYEQYF.

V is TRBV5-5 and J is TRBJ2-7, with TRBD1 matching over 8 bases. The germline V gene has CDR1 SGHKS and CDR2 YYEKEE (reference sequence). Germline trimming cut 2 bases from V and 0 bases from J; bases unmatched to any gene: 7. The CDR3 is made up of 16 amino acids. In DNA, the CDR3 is TGTGCCAGCAGCTTCCCCGGCACAGGGGGCTCCTACGAGCAGTACTTC. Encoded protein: CASSFPGTGGSYEQYF. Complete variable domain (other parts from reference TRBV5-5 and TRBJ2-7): DAGVTQSPTHLIKTRGQQVTLRCSPISGHKSVSWYQQVLGQGPQFIFQYYEKEERGRGNFPDRFSARQFPNYSSELNVNALLLGDSALYLCASSFPGTGGSYEQYFGPGTRLTVT.

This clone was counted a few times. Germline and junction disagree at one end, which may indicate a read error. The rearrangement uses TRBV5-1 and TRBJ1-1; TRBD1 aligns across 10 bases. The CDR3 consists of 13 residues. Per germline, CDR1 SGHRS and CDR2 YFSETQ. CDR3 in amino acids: CASSTGQGTGAFF. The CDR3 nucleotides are TGCGCCAGCAGCACGGGACAGGGGACTGGAGCTTTCTTT.

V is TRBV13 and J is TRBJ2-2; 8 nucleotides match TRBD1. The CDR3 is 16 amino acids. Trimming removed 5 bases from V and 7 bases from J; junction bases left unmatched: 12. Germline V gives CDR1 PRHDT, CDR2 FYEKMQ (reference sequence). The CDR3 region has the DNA TGTGCCAGCAGCCTGCCACCGGGACAGGCAGACGGGGAGCTGTTTTTT. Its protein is CASSLPPGQADGELFF. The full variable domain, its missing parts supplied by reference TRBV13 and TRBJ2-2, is AAGVIQSPRHLIKEKRETATLKCYPIPRHDTVYWYQQGPGQDPQFLISFYEKMQSDKGSIPDRFSAQQFSDYHSELNMSSLELGDSALYFCASSLPPGQADGELFFGEGSRLTVL.

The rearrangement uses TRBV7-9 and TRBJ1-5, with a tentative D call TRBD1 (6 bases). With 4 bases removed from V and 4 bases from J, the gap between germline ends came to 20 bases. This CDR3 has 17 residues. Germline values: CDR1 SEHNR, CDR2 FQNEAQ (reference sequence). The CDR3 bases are TGTGCCAGCAGCTCCCCGCAGGGGCAGCCGTTTAATCAGCCCCAGCATTTT. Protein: CASSSPQGQPFNQPQHF.

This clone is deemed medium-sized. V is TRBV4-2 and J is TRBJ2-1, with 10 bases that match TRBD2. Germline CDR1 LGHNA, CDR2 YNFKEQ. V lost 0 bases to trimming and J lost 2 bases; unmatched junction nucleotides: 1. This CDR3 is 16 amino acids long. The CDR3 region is CASSQDGTSAYNEQFF. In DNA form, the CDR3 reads TGTGCCAGCAGCCAAGACGGGACTAGCGCCTACAATGAGCAGTTCTTC.

For the CDR3, the DNA is TGTGCCAGCGTTTCCGTGGGGGGGCAGTTCTTC. This gives the protein CASVSVGGQFF. The V and J genes are TRBV28 and TRBJ2-1; D is perhaps TRBD2 (6 bases). This CDR3 spans 11 amino acids. The V end was cut by 8 bases, the J end by 12 bases, with 14 bases between. CDR1 MDHEN and CDR2 SYDVKM come from the germline V gene.

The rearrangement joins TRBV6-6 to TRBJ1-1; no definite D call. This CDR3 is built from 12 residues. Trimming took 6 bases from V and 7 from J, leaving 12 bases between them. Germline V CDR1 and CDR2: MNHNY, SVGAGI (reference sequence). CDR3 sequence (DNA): TGTGCCAGCAGATCCACAGAACTTGAAGCTTTCTTT. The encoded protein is CASRSTELEAFF.

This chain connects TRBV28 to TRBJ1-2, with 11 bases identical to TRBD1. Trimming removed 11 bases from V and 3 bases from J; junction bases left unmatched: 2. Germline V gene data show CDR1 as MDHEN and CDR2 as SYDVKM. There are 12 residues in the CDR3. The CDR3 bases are TGTGCCGGACAGGGGGCCGACTATGGCTACACCTTC. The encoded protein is CAGQGADYGYTF.

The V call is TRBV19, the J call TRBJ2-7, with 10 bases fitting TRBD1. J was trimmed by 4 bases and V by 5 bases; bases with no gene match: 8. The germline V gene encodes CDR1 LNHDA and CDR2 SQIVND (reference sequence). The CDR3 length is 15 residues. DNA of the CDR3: TGTGCCAGTAGTGGTCCGACAGGGGGCACGTACGAGCAGTACTTC. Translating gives CASSGPTGGTYEQYF.

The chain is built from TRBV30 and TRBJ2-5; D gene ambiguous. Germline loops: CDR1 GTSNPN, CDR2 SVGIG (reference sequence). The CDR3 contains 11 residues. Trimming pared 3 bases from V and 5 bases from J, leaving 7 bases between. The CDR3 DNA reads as TGTGCCTGGAGCCCCGGGGAGACCCAGTACTTC. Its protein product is CAWSPGETQYF.

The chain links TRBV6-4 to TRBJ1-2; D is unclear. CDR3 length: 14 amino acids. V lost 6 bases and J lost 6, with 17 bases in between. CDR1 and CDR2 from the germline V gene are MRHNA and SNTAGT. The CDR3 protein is CASRRGETGDGYTF. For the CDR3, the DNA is TGTGCCAGCAGGCGGGGAGAGACCGGGGATGGCTACACCTTC.

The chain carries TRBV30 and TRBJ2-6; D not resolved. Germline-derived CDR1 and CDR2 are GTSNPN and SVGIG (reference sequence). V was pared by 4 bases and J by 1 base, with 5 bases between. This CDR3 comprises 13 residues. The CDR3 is CAWIRSGANVLTF. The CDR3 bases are TGTGCCTGGATCCGGTCTGGGGCCAACGTCCTGACTTTC.

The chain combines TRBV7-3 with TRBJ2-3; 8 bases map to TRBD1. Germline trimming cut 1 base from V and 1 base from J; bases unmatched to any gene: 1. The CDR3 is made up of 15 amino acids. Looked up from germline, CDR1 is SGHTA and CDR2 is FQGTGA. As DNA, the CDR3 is TGTGCCAGCAGCTTAAACAGGGGGGGCACAGATACGCAGTATTTT. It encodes CASSLNRGGTDTQYF.

DNA of the CDR3: TGTGCCAGCCGGGGGGCCTACGAGCAGTACTTC. Amino acid sequence: CASRGAYEQYF. The gene calls are TRBV28 and TRBJ2-7, with 7 bases fitting TRBD2. Germline loops: CDR1 MDHEN, CDR2 SYDVKM. J was trimmed by 2 bases and V by 8 bases; bases with no gene match: 0. The CDR3 sequence is 11 residues long.

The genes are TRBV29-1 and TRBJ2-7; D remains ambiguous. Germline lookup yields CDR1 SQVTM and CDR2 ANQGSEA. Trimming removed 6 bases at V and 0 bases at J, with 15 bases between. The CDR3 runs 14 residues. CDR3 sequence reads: CSVASAPSSYEQYF. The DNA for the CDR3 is TGCAGCGTCGCCTCTGCCCCGAGCTCCTACGAGCAGTACTTC.

The CDR3 loop reads CASSLRGNAYEQYF. The CDR3 DNA reads as TGTGCCAGCAGCTTAAGAGGGAACGCCTACGAGCAGTACTTC. The rearrangement joins TRBV5-6 to TRBJ2-7, with D possibly TRBD2 on 5 matching bases. Germline V CDR1 and CDR2: SGHDT, YYEEEE. The V end was cut by 2 bases, the J end by 2 bases, with 11 bases between. The CDR3 sequence is 14 residues long.

The CDR3: CASSQSGLGDRAIRTDGNTEAFF. The CDR3 nucleotides read TGCGCCAGCAGTCAATCAGGTTTAGGGGACAGGGCGATTCGTACCGATGGGAACACTGAAGCTTTCTTT. The chain uses TRBV23-1 and TRBJ1-1; 9 positions agree with TRBD1. TRBV23-1 falls under the ORF class, with uncertain function. The CDR3 spans 23 residues. V shed 0 bases, J shed 1 base, and the junction held 24 bases outside the gene matches.

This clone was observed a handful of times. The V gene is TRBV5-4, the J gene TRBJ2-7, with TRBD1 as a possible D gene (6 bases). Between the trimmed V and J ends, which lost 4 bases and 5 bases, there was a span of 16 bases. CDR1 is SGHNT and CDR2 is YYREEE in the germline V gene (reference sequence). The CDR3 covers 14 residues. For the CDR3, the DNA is TGTGCCAGCAGCACGGACAGAGGGTCCAACGAGCAGTACTTC. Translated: CASSTDRGSNEQYF.